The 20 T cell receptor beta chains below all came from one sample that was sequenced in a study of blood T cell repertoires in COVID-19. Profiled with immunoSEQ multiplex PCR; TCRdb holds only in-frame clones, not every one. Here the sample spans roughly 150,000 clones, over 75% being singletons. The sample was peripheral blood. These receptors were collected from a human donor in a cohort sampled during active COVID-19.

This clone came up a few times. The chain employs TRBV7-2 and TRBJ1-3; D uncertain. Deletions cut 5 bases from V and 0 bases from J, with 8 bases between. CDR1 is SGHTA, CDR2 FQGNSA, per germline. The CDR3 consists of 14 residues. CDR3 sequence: CASSLDTSGNTIYF. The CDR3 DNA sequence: TGTGCCAGCAGCCTCGACACCTCTGGAAACACCATATATTTT. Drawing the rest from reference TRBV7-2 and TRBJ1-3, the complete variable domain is GAGVSQSPSNKVTEKGKDVELRCDPISGHTALYWYRQSLGQGLEFLIYFQGNSAPDKSGLPSDRFSAERTGGSVSTLTIQRTQQEDSAVYLCASSLDTSGNTIYFGEGSWLTVV.

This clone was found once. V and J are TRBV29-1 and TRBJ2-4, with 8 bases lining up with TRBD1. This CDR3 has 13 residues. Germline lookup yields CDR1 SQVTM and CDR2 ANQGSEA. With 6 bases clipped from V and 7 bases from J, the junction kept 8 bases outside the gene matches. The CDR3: CSVTRTGSNIQYF. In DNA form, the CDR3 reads TGCAGCGTCACCCGGACAGGGTCCAACATTCAGTACTTC. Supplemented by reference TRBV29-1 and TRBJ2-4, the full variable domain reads SAVISQKPSRDICQRGTSLTIQCQVDSQVTMMFWYRQQPGQSLTLIATANQGSEATYESGFVIDKFPISRPNLTFSTLTVSNMSPEDSSIYLCSVTRTGSNIQYFGAGTRLSVL.

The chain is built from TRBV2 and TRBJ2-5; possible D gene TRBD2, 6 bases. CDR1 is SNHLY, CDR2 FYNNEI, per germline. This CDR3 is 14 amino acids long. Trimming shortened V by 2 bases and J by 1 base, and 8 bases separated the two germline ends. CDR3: CASSESGGQETQYF. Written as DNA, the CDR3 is TGTGCCAGCAGTGAATCCGGGGGCCAAGAGACCCAGTACTTC.

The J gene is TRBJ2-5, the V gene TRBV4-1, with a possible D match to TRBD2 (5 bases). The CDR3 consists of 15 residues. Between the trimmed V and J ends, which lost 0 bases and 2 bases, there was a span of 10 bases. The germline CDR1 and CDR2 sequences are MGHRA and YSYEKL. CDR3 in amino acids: CASSQESGRQETQYF. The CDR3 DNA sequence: TGCGCCAGCAGCCAAGAGAGCGGCAGGCAAGAGACCCAGTACTTC.

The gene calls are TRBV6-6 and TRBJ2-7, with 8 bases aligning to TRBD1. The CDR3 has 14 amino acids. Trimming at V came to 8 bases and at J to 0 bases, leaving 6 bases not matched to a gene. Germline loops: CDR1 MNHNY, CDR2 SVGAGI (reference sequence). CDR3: CASGTGSLSYEQYF. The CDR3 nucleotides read TGTGCCAGCGGGACAGGATCGCTCTCCTACGAGCAGTACTTC.

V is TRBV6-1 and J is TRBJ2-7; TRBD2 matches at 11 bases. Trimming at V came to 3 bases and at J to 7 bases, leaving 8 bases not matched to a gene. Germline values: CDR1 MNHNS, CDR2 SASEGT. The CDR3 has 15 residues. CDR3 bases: TGTGCCAGCAGTGAGGGACTAGCGGAAAGGGGTGAGCAGTACTTC. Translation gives CASSEGLAERGEQYF.

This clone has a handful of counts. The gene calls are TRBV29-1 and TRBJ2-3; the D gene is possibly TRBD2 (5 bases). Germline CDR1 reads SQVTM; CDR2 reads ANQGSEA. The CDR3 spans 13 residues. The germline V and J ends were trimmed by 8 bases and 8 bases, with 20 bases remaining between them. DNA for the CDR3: TGCAGCTCCGGAGGAGGAGGCGGTCCTACGCAGTATTTT. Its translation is CSSGGGGGPTQYF.

The CDR3 is CATSDSGQGWVNEQFF. The CDR3 coding sequence is TGTGCCACCAGTGATTCTGGACAGGGTTGGGTCAATGAGCAGTTCTTC. The chain carries TRBV24-1 and TRBJ2-1, with 8 bases aligning to TRBD1. V shed 2 bases and J 6 bases; nucleotides not matched to a gene: 8. The germline V gene encodes CDR1 KGHDR and CDR2 SFDVKD. The CDR3 is 16 amino acids.

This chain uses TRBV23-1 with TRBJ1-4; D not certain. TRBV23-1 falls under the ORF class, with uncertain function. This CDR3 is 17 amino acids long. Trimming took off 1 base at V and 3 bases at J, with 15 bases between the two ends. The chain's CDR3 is CASSQLGGAPANEKLFF. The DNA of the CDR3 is TGCGCCAGCAGTCAATTAGGCGGCGCCCCTGCTAATGAAAAACTGTTTTTT.

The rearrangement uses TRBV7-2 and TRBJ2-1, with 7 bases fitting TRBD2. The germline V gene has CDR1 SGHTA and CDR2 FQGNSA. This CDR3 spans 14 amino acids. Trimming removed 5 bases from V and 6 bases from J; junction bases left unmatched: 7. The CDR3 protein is CASSPSGRSNEQFF. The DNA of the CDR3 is TGTGCCAGCAGCCCTTCCGGGAGGAGCAATGAGCAGTTCTTC.

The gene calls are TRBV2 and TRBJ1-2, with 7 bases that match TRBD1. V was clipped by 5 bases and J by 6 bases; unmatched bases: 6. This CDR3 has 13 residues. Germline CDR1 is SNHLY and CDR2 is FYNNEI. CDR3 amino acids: CASSTQGGNGYTF. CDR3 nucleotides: TGTGCCAGCAGTACTCAGGGGGGTAATGGCTACACCTTC.

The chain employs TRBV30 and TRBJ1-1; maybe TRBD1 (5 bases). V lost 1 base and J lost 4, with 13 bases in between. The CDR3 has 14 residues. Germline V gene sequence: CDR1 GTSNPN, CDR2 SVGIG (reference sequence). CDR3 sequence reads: CAWSADIGSTEAFF. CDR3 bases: TGTGCCTGGAGTGCGGACATAGGAAGCACTGAAGCTTTCTTT.

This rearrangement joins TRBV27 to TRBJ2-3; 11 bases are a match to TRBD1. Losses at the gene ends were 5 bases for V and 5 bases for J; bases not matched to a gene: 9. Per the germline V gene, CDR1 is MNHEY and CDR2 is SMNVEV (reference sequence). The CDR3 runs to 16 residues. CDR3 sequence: CASSRLGQGAGDTQYF. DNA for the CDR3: TGTGCCAGCAGTCGACTCGGACAGGGGGCCGGAGATACGCAGTATTTT.

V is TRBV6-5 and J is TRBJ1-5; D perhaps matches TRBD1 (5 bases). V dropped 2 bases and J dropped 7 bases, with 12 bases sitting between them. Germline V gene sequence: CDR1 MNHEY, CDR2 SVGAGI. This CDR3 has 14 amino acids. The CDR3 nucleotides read TGTGCCAGCAGTTACGTCGCCCGGGGGCAGCCCCAGCATTTT. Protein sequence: CASSYVARGQPQHF.

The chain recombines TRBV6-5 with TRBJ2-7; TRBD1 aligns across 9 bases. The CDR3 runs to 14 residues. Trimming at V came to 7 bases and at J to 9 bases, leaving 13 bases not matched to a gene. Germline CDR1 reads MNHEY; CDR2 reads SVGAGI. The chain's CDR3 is CASNSGDRVLGQYF. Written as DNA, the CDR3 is TGTGCCAGCAACTCGGGGGACAGGGTGCTCGGGCAGTACTTC.

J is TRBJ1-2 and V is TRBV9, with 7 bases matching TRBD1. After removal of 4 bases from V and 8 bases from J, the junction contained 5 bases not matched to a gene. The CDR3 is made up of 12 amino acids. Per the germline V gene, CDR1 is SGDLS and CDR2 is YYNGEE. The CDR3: CASSTRTGGYTF. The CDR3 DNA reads TGTGCCAGCAGCACTCGGACAGGCGGCTACACCTTC.

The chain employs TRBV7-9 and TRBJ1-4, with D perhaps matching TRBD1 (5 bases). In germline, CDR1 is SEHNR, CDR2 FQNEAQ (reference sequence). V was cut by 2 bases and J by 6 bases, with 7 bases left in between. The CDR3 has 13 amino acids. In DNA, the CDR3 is TGTGCCAGCAGCTTACCACAGGATGAAAAACTGTTTTTT. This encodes CASSLPQDEKLFF.

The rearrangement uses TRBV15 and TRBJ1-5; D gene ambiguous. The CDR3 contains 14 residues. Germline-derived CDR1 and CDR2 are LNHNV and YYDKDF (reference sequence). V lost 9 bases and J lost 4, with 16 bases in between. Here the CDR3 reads CATDEGVGNQPQHF. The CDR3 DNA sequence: TGTGCCACTGATGAGGGAGTGGGTAATCAGCCCCAGCATTTT.

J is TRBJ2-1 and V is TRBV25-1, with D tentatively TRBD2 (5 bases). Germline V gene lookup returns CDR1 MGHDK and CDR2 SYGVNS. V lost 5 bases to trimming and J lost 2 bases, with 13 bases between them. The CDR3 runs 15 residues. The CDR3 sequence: CASSPASGPYNEQFF. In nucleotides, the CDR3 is TGTGCCAGCAGTCCGGCAAGCGGACCCTACAATGAGCAGTTCTTC.

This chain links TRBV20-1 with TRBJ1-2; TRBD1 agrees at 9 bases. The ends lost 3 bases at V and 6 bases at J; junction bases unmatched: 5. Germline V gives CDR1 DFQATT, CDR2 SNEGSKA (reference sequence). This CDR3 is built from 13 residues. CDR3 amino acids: CSASKGQGDGYTF. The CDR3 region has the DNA TGCAGTGCTAGTAAGGGACAGGGAGATGGCTACACCTTC.